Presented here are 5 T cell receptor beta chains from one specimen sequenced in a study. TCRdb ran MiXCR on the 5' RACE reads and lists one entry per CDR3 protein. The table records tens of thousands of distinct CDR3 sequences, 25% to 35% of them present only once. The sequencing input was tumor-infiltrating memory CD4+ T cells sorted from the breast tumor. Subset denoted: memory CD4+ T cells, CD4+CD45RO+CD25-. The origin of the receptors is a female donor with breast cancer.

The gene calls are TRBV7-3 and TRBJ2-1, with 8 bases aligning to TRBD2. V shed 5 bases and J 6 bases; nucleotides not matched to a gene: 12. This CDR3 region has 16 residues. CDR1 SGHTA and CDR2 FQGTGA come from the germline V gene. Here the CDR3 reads CASSRVGRGAPNEQFF. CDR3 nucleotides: TGTGCCAGCAGCCGCGTTGGGCGGGGGGCCCCCAATGAGCAGTTCTTC.

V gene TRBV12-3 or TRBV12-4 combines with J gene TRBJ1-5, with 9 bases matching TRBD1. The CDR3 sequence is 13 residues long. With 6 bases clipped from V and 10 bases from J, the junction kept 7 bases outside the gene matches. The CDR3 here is CASSRGQGGPQHF. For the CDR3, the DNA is TGTGCCAGCAGCCGGGGACAGGGAGGTCCCCAGCATTTT.

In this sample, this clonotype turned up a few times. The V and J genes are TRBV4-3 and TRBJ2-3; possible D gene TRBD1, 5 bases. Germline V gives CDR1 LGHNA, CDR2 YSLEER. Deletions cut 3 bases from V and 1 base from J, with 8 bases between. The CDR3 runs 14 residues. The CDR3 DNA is TGCGCCAGCAGCCAGGGGCCCCGCACAGATACGCAGTATTTT. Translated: CASSQGPRTDTQYF.

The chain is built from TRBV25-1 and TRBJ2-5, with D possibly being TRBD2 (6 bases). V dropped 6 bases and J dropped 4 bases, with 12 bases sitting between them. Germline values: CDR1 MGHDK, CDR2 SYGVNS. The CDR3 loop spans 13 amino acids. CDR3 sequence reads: CASSPGAAETQYF. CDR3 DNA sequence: TGTGCCAGCAGCCCGGGAGCTGCAGAGACCCAGTACTTC.

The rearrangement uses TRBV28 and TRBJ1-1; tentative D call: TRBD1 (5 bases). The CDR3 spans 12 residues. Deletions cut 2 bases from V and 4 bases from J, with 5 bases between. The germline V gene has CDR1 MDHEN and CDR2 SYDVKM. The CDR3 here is CASSLQGTEAFF. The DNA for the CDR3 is TGTGCCAGCAGTTTACAGGGCACTGAAGCTTTCTTT.